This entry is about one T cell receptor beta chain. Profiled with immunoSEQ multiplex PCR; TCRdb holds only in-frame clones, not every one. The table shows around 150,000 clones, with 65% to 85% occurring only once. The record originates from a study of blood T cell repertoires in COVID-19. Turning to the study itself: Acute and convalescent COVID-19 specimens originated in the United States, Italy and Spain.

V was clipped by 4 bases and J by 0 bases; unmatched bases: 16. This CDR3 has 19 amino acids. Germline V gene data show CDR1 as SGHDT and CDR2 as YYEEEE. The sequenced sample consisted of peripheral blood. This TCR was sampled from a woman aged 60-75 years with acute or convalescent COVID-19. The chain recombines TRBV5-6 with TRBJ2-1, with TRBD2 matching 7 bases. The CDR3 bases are TGTGCCAGCAGCCCCAGACAGCGGGGATCGTATAGCTCCTACAATGAGCAGTTCTTC. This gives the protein CASSPRQRGSYSSYNEQFF.